The rows below give T cell receptor beta chains drawn from one sample of a study of CD8 T cells in Susac syndrome. TCRdb processed the immunoSEQ multiplex PCR reads anew with MiXCR; each CDR3 protein has one entry. Of some 130,000 distinct CDR3 sequences listed, roughly 94% are singletons. The sample comprised CD4+ T cells from PBMCs. These TCRs come from a human donor with multiple sclerosis. The CDR3 runs from the conserved cysteine through the conserved F or W. Fields, in order: D gene, V gene, J gene, CDR3 DNA, CDR3 protein. A D gene is named only where the DNA matches it firmly.

d_call: TRBD2
v_call: TRBV29-1
j_call: TRBJ2-3
cdr3_nt: TGCAGCGTTGAAGGAACTAGCGGGATTGGCACAGATACGCAGTATTTT
cdr3_aa: CSVEGTSGIGTDTQYF

d_call: NA
v_call: TRBV25-1
j_call: TRBJ2-6
cdr3_nt: TGTGCCAGCAGTTACACAGGACCCTCTGGGGCCAACGTCCTGACTTTC
cdr3_aa: CASSYTGPSGANVLTF

d_call: NA
v_call: TRBV10-3
j_call: TRBJ2-3
cdr3_nt: TGTGCCATCAGTGGAGGAGGGAGCACAGATACGCAGTATTTT
cdr3_aa: CAISGGGSTDTQYF

d_call: TRBD2
v_call: TRBV5-1
j_call: TRBJ2-5
cdr3_nt: TGCGCCAGCAGCACGGGACTAGCGGGAAGAGAGACCCAGTACTTC
cdr3_aa: CASSTGLAGRETQYF

d_call: NA
v_call: TRBV6-2/TRBV6-3
j_call: TRBJ1-5
cdr3_nt: TGTGCCAGCAGCCGCCTTGGCTCTAGCAATCAGCCCCAGCATTTT
cdr3_aa: CASSRLGSSNQPQHF

d_call: NA
v_call: TRBV12-3/TRBV12-4
j_call: TRBJ2-2
cdr3_nt: TGTGCCAGCAGTTTTGGAGGGATCACCGGGGAGCTGTTTTTT
cdr3_aa: CASSFGGITGELFF

d_call: NA
v_call: TRBV2
j_call: TRBJ2-7
cdr3_nt: TGTGCCAGCAGAGCTATGGCCTACGAGCAGTACTTC
cdr3_aa: CASRAMAYEQYF

d_call: NA
v_call: TRBV2
j_call: TRBJ2-1
cdr3_nt: TGTGCCAGCAGTGAAAACGTGGCGCAGTTCTTC
cdr3_aa: CASSENVAQFF

d_call: NA
v_call: TRBV7-9
j_call: TRBJ1-1
cdr3_nt: TGTGCCAGCAGCCCAAAGGCGATCAATGAAGCTTTCTTT
cdr3_aa: CASSPKAINEAFF

d_call: TRBD2
v_call: TRBV12-3/TRBV12-4
j_call: TRBJ2-7
cdr3_nt: TGTGCCAGCAGACAGGGACGGTTGCCGGGGGGGCCCTACGAGCAGTACTTC
cdr3_aa: CASRQGRLPGGPYEQYF